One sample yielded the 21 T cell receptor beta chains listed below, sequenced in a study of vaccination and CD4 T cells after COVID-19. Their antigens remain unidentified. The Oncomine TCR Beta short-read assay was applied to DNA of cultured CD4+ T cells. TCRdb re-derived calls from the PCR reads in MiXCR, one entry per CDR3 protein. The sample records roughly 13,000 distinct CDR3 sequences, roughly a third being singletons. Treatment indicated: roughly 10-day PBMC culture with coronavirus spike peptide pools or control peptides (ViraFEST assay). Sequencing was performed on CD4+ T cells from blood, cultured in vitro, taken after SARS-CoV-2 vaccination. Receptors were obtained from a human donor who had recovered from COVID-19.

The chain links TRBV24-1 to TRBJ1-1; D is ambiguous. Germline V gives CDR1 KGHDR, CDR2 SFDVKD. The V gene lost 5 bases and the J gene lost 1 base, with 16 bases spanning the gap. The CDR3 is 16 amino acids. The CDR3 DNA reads TGTGCCACCAGTGTTGAAGGCAGGCGGGGGAACACTGAAGCTTTCTTT. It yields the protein CATSVEGRRGNTEAFF.

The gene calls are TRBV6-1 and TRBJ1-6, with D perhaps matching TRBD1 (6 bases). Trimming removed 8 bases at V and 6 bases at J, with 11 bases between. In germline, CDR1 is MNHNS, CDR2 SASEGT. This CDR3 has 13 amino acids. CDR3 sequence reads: CASLNRANSPLHF. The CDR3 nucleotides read TGTGCCAGCCTAAACAGGGCTAATTCACCCCTCCACTTT.

CDR3 nucleotide sequence: TGCGCCAGCAGCCAAGGATCAGGGCGAATTCGGGTGCGCGGCTACACCTTC. It yields the protein CASSQGSGRIRVRGYTF. The gene calls are TRBV4-1 and TRBJ1-2; possible D gene TRBD1, 5 bases. The CDR3 extends over 17 amino acids. Per germline, CDR1 MGHRA and CDR2 YSYEKL. V was trimmed by 1 base and J by 8 bases, leaving 23 bases between them.

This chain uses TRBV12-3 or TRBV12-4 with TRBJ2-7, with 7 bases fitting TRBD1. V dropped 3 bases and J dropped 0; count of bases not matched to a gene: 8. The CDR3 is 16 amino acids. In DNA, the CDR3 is TGTGCCAGCAGTTTCGGTCAACAGGGGAGCTCCTACGAGCAGTACTTC. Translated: CASSFGQQGSSYEQYF.

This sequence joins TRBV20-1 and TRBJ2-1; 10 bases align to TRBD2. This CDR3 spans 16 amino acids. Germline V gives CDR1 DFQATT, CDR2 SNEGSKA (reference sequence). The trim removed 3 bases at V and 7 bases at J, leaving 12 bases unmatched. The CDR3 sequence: CSASAWASGRRNEQFF. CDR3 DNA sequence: TGCAGTGCTAGTGCTTGGGCTAGCGGGAGAAGGAATGAGCAGTTCTTC.

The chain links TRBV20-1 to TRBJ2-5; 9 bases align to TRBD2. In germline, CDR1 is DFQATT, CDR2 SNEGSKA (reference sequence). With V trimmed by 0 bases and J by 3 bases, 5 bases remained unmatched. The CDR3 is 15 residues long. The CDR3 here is CSARDLRLAEETQYF. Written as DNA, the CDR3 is TGCAGTGCTAGAGACCTCAGACTAGCGGAAGAGACCCAGTACTTC.

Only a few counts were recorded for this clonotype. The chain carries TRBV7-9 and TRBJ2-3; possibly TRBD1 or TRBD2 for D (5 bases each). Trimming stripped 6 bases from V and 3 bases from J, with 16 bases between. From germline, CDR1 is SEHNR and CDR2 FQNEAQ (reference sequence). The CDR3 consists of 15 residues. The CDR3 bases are TGTGCCAGCAGAGAACGTCGGGACGAAACAGATACGCAGTATTTT. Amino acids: CASRERRDETDTQYF.

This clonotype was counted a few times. The CDR3 DNA follows: TGTGCCAGCAGCTCGCCGGGACAGGGTGGCGATGAGCAGTTCTTC. Translating it yields CASSSPGQGGDEQFF. V gene TRBV5-4 combines with J gene TRBJ2-1; 9 positions match TRBD1. J was trimmed by 8 bases and V by 3 bases; bases with no gene match: 9. Germline V gives CDR1 SGHNT, CDR2 YYREEE (reference sequence). The CDR3 contains 15 residues.

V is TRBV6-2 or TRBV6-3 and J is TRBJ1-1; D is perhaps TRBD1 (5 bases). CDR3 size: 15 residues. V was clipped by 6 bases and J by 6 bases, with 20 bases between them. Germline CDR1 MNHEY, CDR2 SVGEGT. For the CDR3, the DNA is TGTGCCAGCAGACGGGACGGGGTTAGTCTTGCTGAAGCTTTCTTT. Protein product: CASRRDGVSLAEAFF.

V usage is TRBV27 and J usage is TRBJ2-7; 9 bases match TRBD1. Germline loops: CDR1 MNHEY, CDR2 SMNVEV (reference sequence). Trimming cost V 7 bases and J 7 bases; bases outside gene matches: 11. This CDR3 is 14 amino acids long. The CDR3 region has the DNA TGTGCCAGCAAATCGACAGGGGGACGAGGAGAGCAGTACTTC. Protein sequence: CASKSTGGRGEQYF.

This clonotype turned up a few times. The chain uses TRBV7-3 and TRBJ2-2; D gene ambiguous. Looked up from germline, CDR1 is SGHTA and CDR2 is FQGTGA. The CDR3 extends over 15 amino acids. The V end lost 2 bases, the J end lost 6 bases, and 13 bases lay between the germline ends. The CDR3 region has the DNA TGTGCCAGCAGCTTATATAGTGCCAGTCCCGGGGAGCTGTTTTTT. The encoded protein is CASSLYSASPGELFF.

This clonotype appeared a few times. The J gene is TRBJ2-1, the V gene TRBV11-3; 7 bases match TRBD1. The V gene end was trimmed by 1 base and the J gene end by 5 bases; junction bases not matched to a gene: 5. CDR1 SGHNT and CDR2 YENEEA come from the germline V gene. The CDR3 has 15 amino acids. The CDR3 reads CASSLGDRDHNEQFF. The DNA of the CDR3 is TGTGCCAGCAGCTTAGGAGACAGGGACCACAATGAGCAGTTCTTC. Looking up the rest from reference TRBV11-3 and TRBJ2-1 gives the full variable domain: EAGVVQSPRYKIIEKKQPVAFWCNPISGHNTLYWYLQNLGQGPELLIRYENEEAVDDSQLPKDRFSAERLKGVDSTLKIQPAELGDSAVYLCASSLGDRDHNEQFFGPGTRLTVL.

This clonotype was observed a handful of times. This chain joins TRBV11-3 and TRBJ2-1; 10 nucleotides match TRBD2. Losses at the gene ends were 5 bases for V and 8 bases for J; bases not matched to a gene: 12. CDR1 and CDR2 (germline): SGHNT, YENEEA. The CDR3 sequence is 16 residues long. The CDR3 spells CASSIRAGGSLDEQFF. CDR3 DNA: TGTGCCAGCAGCATAAGAGCGGGAGGGTCTCTCGATGAGCAGTTCTTC.

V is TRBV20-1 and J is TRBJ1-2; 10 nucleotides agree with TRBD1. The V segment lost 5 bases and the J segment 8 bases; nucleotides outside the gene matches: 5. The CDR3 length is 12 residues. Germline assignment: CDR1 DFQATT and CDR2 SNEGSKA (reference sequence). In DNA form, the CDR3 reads TGCAGTGCTGGTGGACAGGGGGAAGGCTACACCTTC. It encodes CSAGGQGEGYTF.

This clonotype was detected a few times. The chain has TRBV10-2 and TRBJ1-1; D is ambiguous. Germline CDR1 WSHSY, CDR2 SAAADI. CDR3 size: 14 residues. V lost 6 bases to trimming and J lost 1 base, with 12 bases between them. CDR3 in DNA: TGCGCCAGCAGACGATCAGAGCCGAACACTGAAGCTTTCTTT. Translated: CASRRSEPNTEAFF.

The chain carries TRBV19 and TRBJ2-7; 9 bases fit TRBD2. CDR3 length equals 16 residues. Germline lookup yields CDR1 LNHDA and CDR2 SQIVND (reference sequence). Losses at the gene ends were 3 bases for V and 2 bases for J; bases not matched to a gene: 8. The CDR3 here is CASSMGLASQPYEQYF. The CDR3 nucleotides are TGTGCCAGTAGTATGGGACTAGCCTCCCAACCCTACGAGCAGTACTTC.

The CDR3 sequence is CSALNLWGGEQYF. Written as DNA, the CDR3 is TGCAGTGCCCTGAACTTGTGGGGGGGCGAGCAGTACTTC. The rearrangement uses TRBV20-1 and TRBJ2-7; 7 bases line up with TRBD2. Germline V gene lookup returns CDR1 DFQATT and CDR2 SNEGSKA (reference sequence). CDR3 size: 13 residues. V lost 6 bases and J lost 6; bases outside the gene matches: 11.

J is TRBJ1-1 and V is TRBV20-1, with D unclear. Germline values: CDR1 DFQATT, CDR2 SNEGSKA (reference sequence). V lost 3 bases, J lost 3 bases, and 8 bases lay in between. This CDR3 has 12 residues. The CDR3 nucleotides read TGCAGTGCTAGGGCGCCCTACACTGAAGCTTTCTTT. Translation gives CSARAPYTEAFF.

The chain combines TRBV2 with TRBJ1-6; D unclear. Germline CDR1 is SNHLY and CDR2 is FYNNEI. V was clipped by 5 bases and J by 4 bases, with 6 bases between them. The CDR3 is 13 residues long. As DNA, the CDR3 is TGTGCCAGCAGTCCTGAATATAATTCACCCCTCCACTTT. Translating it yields CASSPEYNSPLHF.

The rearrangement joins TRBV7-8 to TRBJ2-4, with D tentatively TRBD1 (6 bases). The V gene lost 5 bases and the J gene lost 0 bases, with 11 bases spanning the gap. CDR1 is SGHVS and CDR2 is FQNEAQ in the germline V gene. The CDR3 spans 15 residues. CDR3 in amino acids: CASSPDRLAKNIQYF. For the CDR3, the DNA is TGTGCCAGCAGCCCGGACAGACTAGCCAAAAACATTCAGTACTTC.

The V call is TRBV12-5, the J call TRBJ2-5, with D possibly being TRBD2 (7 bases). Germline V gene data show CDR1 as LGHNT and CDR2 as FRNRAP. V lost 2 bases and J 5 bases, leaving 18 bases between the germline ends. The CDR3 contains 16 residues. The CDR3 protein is CASGLRHGGQGETQYF. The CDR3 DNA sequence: TGTGCTAGTGGTTTGCGCCACGGGGGGCAGGGGGAGACCCAGTACTTC.